This TCR beta chain came from a study of PD-L1 blockade in urothelial cancer. Study details: Timepoints chosen for blood analysis were 3 weeks (second dose) and 6 weeks after treatment start.

Assay used: immunoSEQ multiplex PCR; TCRdb lists only in-frame clones, some missing. The repertoire has around 25,000 clones, roughly 87% of them found once; the top ten carry approximately 2.8%. The CDR3 is 14 amino acids. Germline assignment: CDR1 MNHEY and CDR2 SMNVEV (reference sequence). V shed 6 bases and J 3 bases; nucleotides not matched to a gene: 7. The specimen comprised PBMCs, sampled around atezolizumab (anti-PD-L1) treatment. The V gene is TRBV27, the J gene TRBJ1-1; 7 bases line up with TRBD1. The clonotype originates from a man aged 45 to 65 with urothelial cancer. This CDR3 is CASSYRQGHTEAFF. Written as DNA, the CDR3 is TGTGCCAGCAGCTATCGACAGGGACACACTGAAGCTTTCTTT.